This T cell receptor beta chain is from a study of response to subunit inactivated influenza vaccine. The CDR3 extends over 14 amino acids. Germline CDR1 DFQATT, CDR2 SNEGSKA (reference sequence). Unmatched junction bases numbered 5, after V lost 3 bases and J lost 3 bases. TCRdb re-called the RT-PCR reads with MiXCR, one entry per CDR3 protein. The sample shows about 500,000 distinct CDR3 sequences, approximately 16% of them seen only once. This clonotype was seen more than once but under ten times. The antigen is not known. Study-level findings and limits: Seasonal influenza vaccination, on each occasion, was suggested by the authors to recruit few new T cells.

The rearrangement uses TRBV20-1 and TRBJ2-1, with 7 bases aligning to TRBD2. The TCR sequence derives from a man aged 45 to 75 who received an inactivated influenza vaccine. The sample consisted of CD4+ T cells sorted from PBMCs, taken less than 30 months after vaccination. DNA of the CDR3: TGCAGTGCTAGCCGGGACTACTACTACAATGAGCAGTTCTTC. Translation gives CSASRDYYYNEQFF.